Sequencing of this T cell receptor beta chain was carried out in a study of blood T cell repertoires in COVID-19 (dated by TCRdb to 2020 to 2021). Turning to the overall study: Recovered participants in ImmuneRACE Cohort 3 were defined as having two consecutive negative NP/OP PCR tests, clearance from a healthcare professional, or resolution of symptoms. Where available, HLA class I and class II types were taken from metadata supplied by the sample provider and were not determined by assay-based typing. The dataset comprised deeply sampled blood TCRbeta repertoires from subjects exposed to, actively infected with, or recovered from COVID-19. The repertoires were released in a freely available public database intended as a resource for research on the immune response to SARS-CoV-2. Samples were obtained from the ongoing ImmuneRACE study (first 160 participants) and from about 1,300 subjects provided by 6 global collaborators. Collaborator samples came from the United States, Italy and Spain and covered acute and convalescent phases of COVID-19. The material from the prospective study consisted of cDNA or gDNA derived from T cells, B-cell-depleted T cells, or PBMCs. Nearly every sample came with metadata listing a de-identified subject ID, COVID-19 status, age in years and sex.

Reading the germline V gene gives CDR1 LGHNA and CDR2 YNFKEQ. For this chain, trimming is 5 bases at the V end and 6 bases at the J end, and the number of junction bases without a gene match is 10. From cysteine to phenylalanine, the CDR3 is 17 amino acids long. CDR3 DNA only is kept here, 51 bases in frame from base 1. General study outcomes and caveats: The amount of clinical and demographic metadata varied by source and participant and was provided uncurated.

The immunoSEQ Assay, a bias-controlled multiplex PCR, was used to amplify TCRbeta CDR3 regions from genomic DNA. The source study handled its data this way. Within the assay, amplification of reference gene primers was used to estimate how many nucleated cells each sample contained. To quantify the absolute abundance of each unique TCRbeta CDR3 rearrangement, sequence reads were collapsed and filtered. For each sample, productive Simpson clonality was calculated by taking the square root of Simpson's diversity index across productive rearrangements. The table comes from immuneACCESS by way of TCRdb, which keeps in-frame sequences with V and J called. Part of the clones is missing from these tables; in studies checked, under half for an unresolved V gene and the rest for unknown reasons. The V and J calls and clone size come from that table; D and trimming were worked out from the DNA. The sample records over 200,000 clones, about 90% of which are singletons. The ten largest make up over 3% of the sample.

Participants in the prospective study were enrolled through a virtual design, were aged about 18 to 89 years, and lived in roughly 24 United States geographic areas. Cohort assignment in the prospective study relied on participant-reported clinical history from a screening survey and a study questionnaire. Each participant in the prospective study had whole blood, serum and a nasopharyngeal or oropharyngeal swab collected by mobile phlebotomists. Additional blood draws and questionnaires over a 2-month period could optionally be provided by prospective study participants. Before DNA extraction, prospective study blood samples were shipped either frozen or at room temperature. For this clone: Its recognized antigen is unknown. Nothing much larger sits one base from this clone, and base qualities are not available.

In this chain, TRBV4-2 is recombined with TRBJ2-1, with 13 bases matching TRBD2. Sample: PBMCs or T cells enriched from blood (not recorded which). The TCR comes from a woman aged 45-60 years in a cohort exposed to, infected with or recovered from COVID-19 (not recorded which). The bases are TGTGCCAGCAGCGTGCGGACTAGCGGGGGTTTGGGCAATGAGCAGTTCTTC. It translates to CASSVRTSGGLGNEQFF.